This TCR beta chain derives from a study of blood T cells in healthy people across ages. Study details: Per two T cells, about one barcoded beta molecule was captured through template switching. Whole-study findings and limits: Estimates of diversity drawn from one million T cells were considered underestimates. PBMC samples, being unsorted, prevented any conclusive comparison of naive and antigen-experienced cells.

Germline V gene sequence: CDR1 MRHNA, CDR2 SNTAGT. CDR3 length: 20 amino acids. As regards this clonotype: The antigen remains undetermined. Relative to the germline gene, one junction end is altered; a read error may explain this.

For the second PCR, which ran for roughly 6 to 12 cycles, a sample-barcoded 5' primer and a J-beta primer mix were used. MiXCR was run by TCRdb on the 5' RACE reads, yielding one entry per CDR3 protein. The sample consists of more than 650,000 distinct CDR3 sequences, 20% to 25% of them appearing once. Per sample, no less than 5.5 micrograms of total RNA were extracted. The receptor was derived from a man aged 70-80 years in good health. The material sequenced was blood. V usage is TRBV6-4 and J usage is TRBJ2-6, with TRBD2 identical over 9 bases. The CDR3 coding sequence is TGTGCCAGTAAAACGTGGGTAGCGGGAGTCCTTTACTCTGGGGCCAACGTCCCGACTTTC. This encodes CASKTWVAGVLYSGANVPTF.